One T cell receptor (beta chain) is described in this entry. The antigen is not known. The repertoire was sequenced with immunoSEQ multiplex PCR; TCRdb's copy has only in-frame clones and lacks some. In the table there are 2 million to 3 million clones, roughly 93% of which are singletons. The entry originates in a study of shared clonotypes between healthy human individuals. Looking at the study overall: The donors, a couple of women and three men, were aged 18 to 49. Whole-study results and caveats: Only blood samples were collected, and tissue repertoires likely differ. Clonotypes that were shared across a handful of donors made up around 5% of naive CD4 clonotypes.

CDR1 SEHNR and CDR2 FQNEAQ come from the germline V gene (reference sequence). The CDR3 loop spans 16 amino acids. Trimming cost V 5 bases and J 2 bases, with 15 bases left between them. The rearrangement uses TRBV7-9 and TRBJ2-2; D is tentatively TRBD1 or TRBD2 (7 bases each). The specimen sequenced was naive CD4+ T cells from PBMCs. Regarding subset: CD45RA+ positively selected. The receptor was isolated from a man aged 18 to 35 in good health. Some clones in this sample may be carry-over from other donors' samples. CDR3 in DNA: TGTGCCAGCAGCCCCCGGGGAGGGGGCAACACCGGGGAGCTGTTTTTT. This encodes CASSPRGGGNTGELFF.